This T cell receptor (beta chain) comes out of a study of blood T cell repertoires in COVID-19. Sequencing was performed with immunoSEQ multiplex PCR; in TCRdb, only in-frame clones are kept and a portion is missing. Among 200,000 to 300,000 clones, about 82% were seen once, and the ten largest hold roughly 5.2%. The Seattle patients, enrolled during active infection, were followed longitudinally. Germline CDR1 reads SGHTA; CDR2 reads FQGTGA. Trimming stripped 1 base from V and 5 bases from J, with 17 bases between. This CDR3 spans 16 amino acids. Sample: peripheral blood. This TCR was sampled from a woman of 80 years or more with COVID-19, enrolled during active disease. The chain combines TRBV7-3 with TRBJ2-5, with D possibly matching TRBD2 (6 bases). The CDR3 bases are TGTGCCAGCAGCTTAATGGGAGGTTCTAGCATGGAGACCCAGTACTTC. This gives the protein CASSLMGGSSMETQYF.